These 9 T cell receptor beta chains were sequenced from one sample in a study of CD8+CD57+ T cells in acquired aplastic anemia. Template material for TCR beta VDJ and CDR3 profiling consisted of genomic DNA. TCRdb analysed the reads with MiXCR anew, one entry per CDR3 protein. The sample lists 200,000 to 300,000 distinct CDR3 sequences; roughly 82% were seen once. CD8+CD57+ cell expansion, shown by flow cytometry, had occurred in the patients selected for sequencing. Sequencing input: sorted CD4+, CD8+, or CD8+CD57+ T cells (not recorded which) from PBMCs. The receptors were gathered from a human donor with aplastic anemia.

A note on this clonotype: The CDR3 carries no conserved terminal phenylalanine or tryptophan, so it likely arises from a read error. The limits of the CDR3 on the DNA are not certain, so only TCRdb's listed CDR3 is given. This chain connects TRBV2 to TRBJ2-5; TRBD1, the table's D call, lacks a check against the DNA. Germline CDR1 reads SNHLY; CDR2 reads FYNNEI. The CDR3 spans 15 amino acids, including both terminal residues. This CDR3 reads CASSDGGTWGQFFGP.

The gene calls are TRBV9 and TRBJ2-5, with D possibly being TRBD2 (7 bases). The CDR3 length is 14 residues. Trimming left V 6 bases short and J 11 bases short, with 23 bases between. CDR1 is SGDLS, CDR2 YYNGEE, per germline. The CDR3: CASTSGGGTGEQYF. CDR3 nucleotide sequence: TGTGCCAGCACCAGTGGCGGGGGCACCGGGGAGCAGTACTTC.

This rearrangement joins TRBV7-9 to TRBJ1-6; D is possibly TRBD1 (5 bases). Germline CDR1 and CDR2: SEHNR and FQNEAQ (reference sequence). The V and J ends lost 5 bases and 13 bases respectively, with 12 bases between them. The CDR3 totals 12 residues. This chain's CDR3 is CASSRGSGPLHF. The DNA for the CDR3 is TGTGCCAGCAGCAGGGGCAGCGGGCCCCTCCACTTT.

The chain is built from TRBV20-1 and TRBJ1-2, with D unclear. The CDR3 has 15 amino acids. Trimming pared 3 bases from V and 0 bases from J, leaving 14 bases between. Germline V gene lookup returns CDR1 DFQATT and CDR2 SNEGSKA (reference sequence). This CDR3 is CSARGTWASNYGYTF. As DNA, the CDR3 is TGCAGTGCTAGGGGAACCTGGGCATCTAACTATGGCTACACCTTC.

This chain links TRBV11-3 with TRBJ2-5; D gene uncertain. Looked up from germline, CDR1 is SGHNT and CDR2 is YENEEA. This CDR3 is built from 14 residues. Trimming stripped 2 bases from V and 2 bases from J, with 9 bases between. CDR3 coding DNA: TGTGCCAGCAGCTTATGGACGGCGCAAGAGACCCAGTACTTC. It encodes CASSLWTAQETQYF.

This clonotype was observed a few times. The V gene is TRBV2, the J gene TRBJ2-7; D may be TRBD2 (5 bases). The CDR3 covers 11 residues. CDR1 is SNHLY and CDR2 is FYNNEI in the germline V gene. Trimming removed 6 bases at V and 7 bases at J, with 10 bases between. The DNA of the CDR3 is TGTGCCAGCAGCGGGTGGAGGGAGCAGTACGTC. Its translation: CASSGWREQYV.

A note on this clonotype: Since the CDR3 does not end with the conserved phenylalanine or tryptophan, this likely comes from a read error. It is unclear where the CDR3 begins or ends on the DNA, so no DNA is shown, and the CDR3 is as TCRdb lists it. The rearrangement links TRBV7-9 to TRBJ2-3; the D call in the table, TRBD1, was not verified against the DNA. The CDR3 spans 13 residues, counting both ends. The germline V gene encodes CDR1 SEHNR and CDR2 FQNEAQ (reference sequence). CDR3 region: CASGYGGTGTHDV.

A word on this clonotype: The conserved phenylalanine or tryptophan normally closing the CDR3 is absent here, so this likely arose from a read error. The chain employs TRBV2 and TRBJ2-5; D could derive from TRBD1 or TRBD2 (5 bases each). The V gene's germline CDR1 is SNHLY and CDR2 FYNNEI. This CDR3 is built from 14 residues. The CDR3 DNA is TGTGCCACCAGTAGTGGCAGGGAGCAAGAGACCCAGTACTTG. Translation: CATSSGREQETQYL.

The genes are TRBV9 and TRBJ2-5; D is unclear. CDR3 length: 15 residues. V lost 1 base, J lost 11 bases, and 21 bases lay in between. Germline V CDR1 and CDR2: SGDLS, YYNGEE. CDR3 sequence (DNA): TGTGCCAGCAGCGTACAGGTACAGAGCACAGATACGCAGTACTTC. It specifies CASSVQVQSTDTQYF.